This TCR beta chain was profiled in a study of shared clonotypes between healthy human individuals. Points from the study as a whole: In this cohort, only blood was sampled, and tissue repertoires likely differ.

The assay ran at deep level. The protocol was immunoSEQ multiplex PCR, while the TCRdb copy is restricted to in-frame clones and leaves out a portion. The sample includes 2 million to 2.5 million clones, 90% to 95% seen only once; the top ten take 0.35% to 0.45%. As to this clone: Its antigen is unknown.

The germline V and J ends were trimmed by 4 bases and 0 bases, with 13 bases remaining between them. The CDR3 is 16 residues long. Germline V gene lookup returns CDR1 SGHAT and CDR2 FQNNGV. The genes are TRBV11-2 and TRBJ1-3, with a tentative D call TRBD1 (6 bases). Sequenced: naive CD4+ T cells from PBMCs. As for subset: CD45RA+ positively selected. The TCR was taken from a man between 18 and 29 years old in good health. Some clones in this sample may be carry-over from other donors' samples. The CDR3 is CASSWGRGSSGNTIYF. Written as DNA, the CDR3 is TGTGCCAGCAGCTGGGGGAGGGGGAGCTCTGGAAACACCATATATTTT.